One T cell receptor (beta chain) is described in this entry. The antigen is undetermined. Germline V lookup: CDR1 MDHEN, CDR2 SYDVKM. There are 12 residues in the CDR3. The V end lost 1 base, the J end lost 8 bases, and 8 bases lay between the germline ends. TCRdb independently ran MiXCR on the reads; one entry per CDR3 protein. The repertoire holds approximately 170,000 distinct CDR3 sequences, with approximately 15% as singletons. This sample was taken from a study of T cell repertoires in cytomegalovirus infection. At the level of the study: Signatures in public TCR beta sequences pointed to both CMV infection and matching HLA type. Findings and limits, study-wide: HLA-C-restricted CMV clonotypes gave the most frequent clonotype in two of eight donors.

This clonotype was obtained from a human donor in good health (CMV status not recorded). Some clones in this sample may be carry-over from other donors' samples. This chain links TRBV28 with TRBJ1-2; no firm D call. The sequencing input was PBMCs. CDR3 amino acids: CASSLSRHGYTF. In DNA, the CDR3 is TGTGCCAGCAGTTTATCCAGGCACGGCTACACCTTC.